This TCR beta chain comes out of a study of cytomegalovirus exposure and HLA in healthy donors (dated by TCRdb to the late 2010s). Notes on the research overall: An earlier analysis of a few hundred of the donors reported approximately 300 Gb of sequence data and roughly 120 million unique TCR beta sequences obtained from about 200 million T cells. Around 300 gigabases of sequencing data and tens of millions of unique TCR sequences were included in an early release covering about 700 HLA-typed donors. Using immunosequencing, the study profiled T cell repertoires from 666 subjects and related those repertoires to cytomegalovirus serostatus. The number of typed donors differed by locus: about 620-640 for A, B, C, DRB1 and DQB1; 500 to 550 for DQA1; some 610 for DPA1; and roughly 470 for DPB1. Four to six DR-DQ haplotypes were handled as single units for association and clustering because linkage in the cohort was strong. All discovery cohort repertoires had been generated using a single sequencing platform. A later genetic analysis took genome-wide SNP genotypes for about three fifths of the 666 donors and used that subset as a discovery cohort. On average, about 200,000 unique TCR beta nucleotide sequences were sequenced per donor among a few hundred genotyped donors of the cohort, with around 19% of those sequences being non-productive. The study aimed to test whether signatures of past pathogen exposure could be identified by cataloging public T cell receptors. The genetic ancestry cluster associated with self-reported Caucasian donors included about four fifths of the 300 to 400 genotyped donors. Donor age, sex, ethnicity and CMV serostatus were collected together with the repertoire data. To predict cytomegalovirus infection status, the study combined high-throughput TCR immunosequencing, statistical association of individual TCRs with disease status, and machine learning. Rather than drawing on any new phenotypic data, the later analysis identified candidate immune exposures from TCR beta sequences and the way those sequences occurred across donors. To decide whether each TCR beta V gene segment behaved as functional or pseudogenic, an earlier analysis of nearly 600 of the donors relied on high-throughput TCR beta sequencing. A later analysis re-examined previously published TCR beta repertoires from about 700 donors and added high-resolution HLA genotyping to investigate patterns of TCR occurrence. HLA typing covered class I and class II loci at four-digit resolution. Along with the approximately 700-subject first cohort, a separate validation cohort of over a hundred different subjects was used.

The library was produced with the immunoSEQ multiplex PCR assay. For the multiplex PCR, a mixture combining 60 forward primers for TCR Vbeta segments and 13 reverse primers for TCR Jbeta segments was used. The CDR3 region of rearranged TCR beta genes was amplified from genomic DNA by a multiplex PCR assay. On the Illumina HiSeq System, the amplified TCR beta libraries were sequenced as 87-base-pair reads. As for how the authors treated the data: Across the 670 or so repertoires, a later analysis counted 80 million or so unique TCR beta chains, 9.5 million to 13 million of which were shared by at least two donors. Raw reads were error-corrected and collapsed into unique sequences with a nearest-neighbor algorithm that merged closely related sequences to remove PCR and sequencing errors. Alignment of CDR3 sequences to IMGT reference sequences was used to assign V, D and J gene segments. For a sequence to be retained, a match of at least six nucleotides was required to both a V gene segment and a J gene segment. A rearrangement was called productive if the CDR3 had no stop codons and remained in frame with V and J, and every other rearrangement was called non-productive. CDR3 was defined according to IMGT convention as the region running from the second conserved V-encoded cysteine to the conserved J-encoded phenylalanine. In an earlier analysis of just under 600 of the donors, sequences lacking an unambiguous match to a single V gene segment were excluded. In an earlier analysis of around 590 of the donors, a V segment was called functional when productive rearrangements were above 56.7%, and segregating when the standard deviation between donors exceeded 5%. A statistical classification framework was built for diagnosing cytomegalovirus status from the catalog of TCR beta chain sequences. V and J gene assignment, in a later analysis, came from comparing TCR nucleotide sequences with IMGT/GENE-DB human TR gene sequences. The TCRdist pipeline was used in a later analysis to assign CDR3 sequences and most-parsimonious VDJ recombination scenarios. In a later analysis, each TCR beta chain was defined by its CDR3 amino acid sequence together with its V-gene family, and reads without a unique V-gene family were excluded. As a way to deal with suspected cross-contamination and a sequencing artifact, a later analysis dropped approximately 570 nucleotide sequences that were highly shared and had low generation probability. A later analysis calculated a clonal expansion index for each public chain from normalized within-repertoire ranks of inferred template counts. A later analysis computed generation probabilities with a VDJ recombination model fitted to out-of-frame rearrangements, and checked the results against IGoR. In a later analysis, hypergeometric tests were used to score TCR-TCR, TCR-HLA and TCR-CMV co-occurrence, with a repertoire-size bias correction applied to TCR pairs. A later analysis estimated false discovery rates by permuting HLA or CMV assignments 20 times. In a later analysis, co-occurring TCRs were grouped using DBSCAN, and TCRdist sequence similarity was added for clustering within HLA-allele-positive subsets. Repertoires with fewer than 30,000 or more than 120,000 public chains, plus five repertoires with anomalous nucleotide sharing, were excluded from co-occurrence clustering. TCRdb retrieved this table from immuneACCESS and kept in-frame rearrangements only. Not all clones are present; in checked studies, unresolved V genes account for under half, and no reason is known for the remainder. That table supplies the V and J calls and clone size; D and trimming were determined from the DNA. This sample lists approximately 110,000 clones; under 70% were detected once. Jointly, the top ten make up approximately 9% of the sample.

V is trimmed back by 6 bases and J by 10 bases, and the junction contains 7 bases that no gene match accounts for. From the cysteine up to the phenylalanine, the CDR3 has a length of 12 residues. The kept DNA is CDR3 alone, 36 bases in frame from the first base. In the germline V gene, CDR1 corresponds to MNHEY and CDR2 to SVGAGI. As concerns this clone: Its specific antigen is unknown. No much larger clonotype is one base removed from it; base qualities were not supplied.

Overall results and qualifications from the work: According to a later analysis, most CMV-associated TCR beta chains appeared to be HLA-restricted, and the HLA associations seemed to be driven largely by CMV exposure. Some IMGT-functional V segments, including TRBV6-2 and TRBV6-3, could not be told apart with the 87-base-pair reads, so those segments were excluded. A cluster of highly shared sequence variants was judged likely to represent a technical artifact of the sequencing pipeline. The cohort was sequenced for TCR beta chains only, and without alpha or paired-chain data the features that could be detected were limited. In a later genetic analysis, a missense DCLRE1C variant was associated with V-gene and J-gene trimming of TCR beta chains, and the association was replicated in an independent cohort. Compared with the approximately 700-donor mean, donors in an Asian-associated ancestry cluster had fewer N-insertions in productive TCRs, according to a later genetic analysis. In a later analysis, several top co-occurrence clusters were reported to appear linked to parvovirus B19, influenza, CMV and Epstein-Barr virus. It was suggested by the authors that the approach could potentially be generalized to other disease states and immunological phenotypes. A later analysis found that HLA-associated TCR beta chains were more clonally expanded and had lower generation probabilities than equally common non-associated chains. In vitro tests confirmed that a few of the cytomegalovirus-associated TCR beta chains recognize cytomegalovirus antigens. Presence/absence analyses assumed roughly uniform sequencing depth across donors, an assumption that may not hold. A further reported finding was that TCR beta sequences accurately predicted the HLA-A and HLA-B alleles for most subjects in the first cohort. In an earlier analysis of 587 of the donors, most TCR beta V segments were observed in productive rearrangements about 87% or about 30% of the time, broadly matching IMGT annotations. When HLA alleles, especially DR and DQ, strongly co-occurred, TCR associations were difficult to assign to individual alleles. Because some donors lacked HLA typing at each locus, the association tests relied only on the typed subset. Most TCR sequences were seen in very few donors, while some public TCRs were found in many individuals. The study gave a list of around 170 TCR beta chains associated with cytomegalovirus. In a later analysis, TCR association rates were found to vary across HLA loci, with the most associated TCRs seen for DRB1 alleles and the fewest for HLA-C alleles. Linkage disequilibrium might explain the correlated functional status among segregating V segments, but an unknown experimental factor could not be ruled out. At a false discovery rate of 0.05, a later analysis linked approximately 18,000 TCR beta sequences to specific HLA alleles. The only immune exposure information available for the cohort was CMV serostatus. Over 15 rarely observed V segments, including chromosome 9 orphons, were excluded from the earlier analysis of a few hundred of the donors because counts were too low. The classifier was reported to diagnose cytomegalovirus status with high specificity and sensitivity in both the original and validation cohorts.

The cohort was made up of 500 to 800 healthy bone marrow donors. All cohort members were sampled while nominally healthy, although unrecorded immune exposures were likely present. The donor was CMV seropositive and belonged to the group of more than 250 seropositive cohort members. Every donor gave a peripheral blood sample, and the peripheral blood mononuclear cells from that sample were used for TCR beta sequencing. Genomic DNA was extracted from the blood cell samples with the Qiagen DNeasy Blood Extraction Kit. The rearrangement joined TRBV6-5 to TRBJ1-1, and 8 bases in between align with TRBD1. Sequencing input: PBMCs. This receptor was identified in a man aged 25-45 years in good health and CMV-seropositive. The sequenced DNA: TGTGCCAGCAGAGACAGGGGTCGGGTAGCTTTCTTT. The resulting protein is CASRDRGRVAFF.